The 3 T cell receptor beta chains given below trace back to one sample, sequenced in a study of T cells after yellow fever vaccination. Via MiXCR, TCRdb re-called the 5' RACE reads, giving one row per CDR3 protein. Of 60,000 to 85,000 distinct CDR3 sequences in the sample, around 6.9% are singletons; the top ten hold 35%. Sample: CD8+ T cells sorted from PBMCs, taken 5 days after the first yellow fever vaccination. These receptors came from a man aged 18 to 30 who received the YFV17D yellow fever vaccine.

This clonotype was counted only a few times. The rearrangement links TRBV29-1 to TRBJ2-3; possible D gene TRBD2, 5 bases. The V end lost 5 bases, the J end lost 6 bases, and 15 bases lay between the germline ends. The V gene's germline CDR1 is SQVTM and CDR2 ANQGSEA. The CDR3 length is 13 residues. The CDR3 is CSVPGLSADTQYF. In DNA form, the CDR3 reads TGCAGCGTTCCGGGGTTGTCGGCGGATACGCAGTATTTT.

The V gene is TRBV20-1, the J gene TRBJ2-1, with D possibly TRBD2 on 5 matching bases. Germline CDR1 reads DFQATT; CDR2 reads SNEGSKA (reference sequence). The CDR3 spans 17 residues. The germline V and J ends were trimmed by 0 bases and 9 bases, with 24 bases remaining between them. DNA for the CDR3: TGCAGTGCTAGAGACCTACCCGGGGTTATTGGGCCCAGTGAGCAGTTCTTC. Translating it yields CSARDLPGVIGPSEQFF.

This clonotype was observed many times. The V and J genes are TRBV4-1 and TRBJ2-3, with D unresolved. Trimming shortened V by 2 bases and J by 2 bases, and 11 bases separated the two germline ends. The CDR3 loop spans 15 amino acids. Germline V gene lookup returns CDR1 MGHRA and CDR2 YSYEKL. The DNA of the CDR3 is TGCGCCAGCAGCCAAAGGCACCTGAACACAGATACGCAGTATTTT. The encoded protein is CASSQRHLNTDTQYF.